The TCR beta chain described here comes from a study of blood T cell repertoires in COVID-19. Turning to the study itself: Sites across the United States, Italy and Spain contributed samples from acute and convalescent COVID-19. T cells, B-cell-depleted T cells, or PBMCs supplied cDNA or gDNA.

In the original workflow: Quantification of nucleated cells was approximated via reference gene primer amplification. Profiling relied on immunoSEQ multiplex PCR, and the TCRdb table lists in-frame clones only, not all of them. That table is the source of V, J and clone size, and D and trimming were worked out from the DNA. The sample yields about 140,000 clones, around nine tenths seen once. CDR3 length equals 13 residues. The V gene's germline CDR1 is LGHDT and CDR2 YNNKEL (reference sequence). V gave up 1 base and J gave up 5 bases, with 6 bases separating them. What was sequenced was peripheral blood. V gene TRBV3-1 (or the pseudogene TRBV3-2) combines with J gene TRBJ1-5; TRBD1 is a possible D gene (5 bases). The origin of this receptor is a woman in her forties or fifties with acute or convalescent COVID-19. CDR3 nucleotide sequence: TGTGCCAGCAGCCAAGGCAGGGATCAGCCCCAGCATTTT. Protein: CASSQGRDQPQHF.